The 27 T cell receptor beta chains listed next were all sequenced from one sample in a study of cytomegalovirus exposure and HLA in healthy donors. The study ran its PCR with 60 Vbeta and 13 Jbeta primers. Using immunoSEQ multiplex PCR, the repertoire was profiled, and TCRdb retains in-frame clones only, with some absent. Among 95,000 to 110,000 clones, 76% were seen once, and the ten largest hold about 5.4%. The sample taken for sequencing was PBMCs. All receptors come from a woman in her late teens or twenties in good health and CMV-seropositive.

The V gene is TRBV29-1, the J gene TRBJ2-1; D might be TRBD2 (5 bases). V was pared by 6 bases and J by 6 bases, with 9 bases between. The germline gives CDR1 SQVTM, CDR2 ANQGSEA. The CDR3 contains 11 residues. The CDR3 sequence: CSVPGFNEQFF. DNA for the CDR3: TGCAGCGTGCCGGGGTTCAATGAGCAGTTCTTC.

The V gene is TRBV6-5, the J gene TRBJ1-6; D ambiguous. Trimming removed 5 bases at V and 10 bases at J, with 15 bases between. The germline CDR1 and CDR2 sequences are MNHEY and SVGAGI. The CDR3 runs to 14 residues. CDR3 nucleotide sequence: TGTGCCAGCAGTCTGGAGTCGTCGGGGTCACCCCTCCACTTT. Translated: CASSLESSGSPLHF.

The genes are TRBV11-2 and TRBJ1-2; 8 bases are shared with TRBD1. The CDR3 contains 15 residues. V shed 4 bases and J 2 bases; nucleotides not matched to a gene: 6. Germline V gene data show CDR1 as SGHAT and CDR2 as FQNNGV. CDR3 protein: CASSSHRGSNYGYTF. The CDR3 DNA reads TGTGCCAGCAGCTCCCACAGGGGGTCGAACTATGGCTACACCTTC.

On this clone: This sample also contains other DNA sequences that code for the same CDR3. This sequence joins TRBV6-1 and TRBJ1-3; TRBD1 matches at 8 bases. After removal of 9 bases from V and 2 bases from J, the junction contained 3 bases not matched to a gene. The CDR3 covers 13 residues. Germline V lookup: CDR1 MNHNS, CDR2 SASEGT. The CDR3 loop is CASKTGAGNTIYF. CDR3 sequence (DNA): TGTGCCAGTAAGACAGGGGCTGGAAACACCATATATTTT.

Here the CDR3 DNA reads TGTGCCAGCAGTGAAGCACCCGACAGGCAGCCCCAGCATTTT. It specifies CASSEAPDRQPQHF. The V gene is TRBV6-1, the J gene TRBJ1-5, with D tentatively TRBD1 (6 bases). The CDR3 runs 14 residues. V lost 0 bases and J 7 bases, leaving 10 bases between the germline ends. Germline CDR1 reads MNHNS; CDR2 reads SASEGT.

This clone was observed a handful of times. CDR3 nucleotide sequence: TGTGCCAGCAGCTCAGCATCCGGGACAGGGAGCTACGAGCAGTACTTC. It yields the protein CASSSASGTGSYEQYF. The V and J genes are TRBV7-9 and TRBJ2-7; the match to TRBD1 covers 9 bases. J gave up 3 bases and V 4 bases, and 10 bases lay outside the gene matches. The CDR3 sequence is 16 residues long. The germline gives CDR1 SEHNR, CDR2 FQNEAQ (reference sequence).

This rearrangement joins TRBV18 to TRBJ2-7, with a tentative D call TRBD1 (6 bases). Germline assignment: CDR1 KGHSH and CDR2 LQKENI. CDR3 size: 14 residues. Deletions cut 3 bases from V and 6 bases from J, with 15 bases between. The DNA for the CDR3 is TGTGCCAGCTCACCCCCCCAGGGGCCGAGCGAGCAGTACTTC. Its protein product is CASSPPQGPSEQYF.

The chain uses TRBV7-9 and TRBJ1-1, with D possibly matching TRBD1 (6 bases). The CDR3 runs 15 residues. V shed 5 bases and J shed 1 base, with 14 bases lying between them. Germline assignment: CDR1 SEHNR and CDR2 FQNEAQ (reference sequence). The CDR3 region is CASSILQGWNTEAFF. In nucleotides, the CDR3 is TGTGCCAGCAGCATCTTACAGGGCTGGAACACTGAAGCTTTCTTT. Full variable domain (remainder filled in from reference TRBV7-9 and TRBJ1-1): DTGVSQNPRHKITKRGQNVTFRCDPISEHNRLYWYRQTLGQGPEFLTYFQNEAQLEKSRLLSDRFSAERPKGSFSTLEIQRTEQGDSAMYLCASSILQGWNTEAFFGQGTRLTVV.

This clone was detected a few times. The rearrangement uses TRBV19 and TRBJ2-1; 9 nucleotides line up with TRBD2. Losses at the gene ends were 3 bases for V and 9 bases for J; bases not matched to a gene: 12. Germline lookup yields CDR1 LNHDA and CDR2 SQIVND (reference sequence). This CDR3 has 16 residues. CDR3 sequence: CASSIIIPSGTGEQFF. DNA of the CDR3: TGTGCCAGTAGTATCATAATCCCTAGCGGGACTGGTGAGCAGTTCTTC.

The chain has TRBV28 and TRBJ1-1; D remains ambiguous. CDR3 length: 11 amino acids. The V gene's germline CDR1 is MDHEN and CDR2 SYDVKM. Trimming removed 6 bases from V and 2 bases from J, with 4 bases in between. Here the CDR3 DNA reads TGTGCCAGCAGCCCTAACACTGAAGCTTTCTTT. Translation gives CASSPNTEAFF.

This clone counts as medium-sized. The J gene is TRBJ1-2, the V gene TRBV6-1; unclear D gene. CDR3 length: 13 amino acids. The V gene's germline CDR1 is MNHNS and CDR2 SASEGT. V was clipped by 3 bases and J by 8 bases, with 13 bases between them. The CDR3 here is CASSETPGSGYTF. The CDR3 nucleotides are TGTGCCAGCAGTGAGACCCCGGGGTCCGGCTACACCTTC.

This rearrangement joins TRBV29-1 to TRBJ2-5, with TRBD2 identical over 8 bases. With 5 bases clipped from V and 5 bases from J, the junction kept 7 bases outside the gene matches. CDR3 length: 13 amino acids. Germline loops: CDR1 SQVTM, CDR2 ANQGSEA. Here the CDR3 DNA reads TGCAGCGTTATGGACACGGGGGGGGAGACCCAGTACTTC. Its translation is CSVMDTGGETQYF.

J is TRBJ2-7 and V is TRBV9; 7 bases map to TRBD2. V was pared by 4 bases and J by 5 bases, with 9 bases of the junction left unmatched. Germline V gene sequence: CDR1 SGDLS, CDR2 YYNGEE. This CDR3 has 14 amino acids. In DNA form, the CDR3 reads TGTGCCAGCAGCAAGGGACTACGGGGCGACGAGCAGTACTTC. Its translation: CASSKGLRGDEQYF.

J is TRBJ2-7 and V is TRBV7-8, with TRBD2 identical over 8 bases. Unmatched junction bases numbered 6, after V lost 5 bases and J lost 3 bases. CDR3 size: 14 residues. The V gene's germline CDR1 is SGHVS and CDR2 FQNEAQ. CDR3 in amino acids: CASSPGGEIYEQYF. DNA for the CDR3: TGTGCCAGCAGCCCCGGGGGGGAAATCTACGAGCAGTACTTC.

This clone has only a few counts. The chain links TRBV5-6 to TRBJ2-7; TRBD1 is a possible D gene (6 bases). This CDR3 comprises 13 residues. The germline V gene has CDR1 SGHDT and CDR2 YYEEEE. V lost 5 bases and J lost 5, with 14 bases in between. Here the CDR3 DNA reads TGTGCCAGCAGGGTAGGGGGATATGACGAGCAGTACTTC. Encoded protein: CASRVGGYDEQYF.

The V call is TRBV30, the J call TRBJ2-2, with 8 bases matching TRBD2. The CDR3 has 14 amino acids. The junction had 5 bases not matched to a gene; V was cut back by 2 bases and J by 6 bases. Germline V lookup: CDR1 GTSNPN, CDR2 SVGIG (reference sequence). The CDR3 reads CAWSKLADSGELFF. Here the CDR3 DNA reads TGTGCCTGGAGTAAACTAGCGGACTCCGGGGAGCTGTTTTTT.

The CDR3 loop reads CASSSPSPLNTEAFF. CDR3 sequence (DNA): TGTGCCAGCAGCAGCCCGAGCCCACTGAACACTGAAGCTTTCTTT. The V gene is TRBV5-4, the J gene TRBJ1-1; D is uncertain. Germline V lookup: CDR1 SGHNT, CDR2 YYREEE (reference sequence). The CDR3 spans 15 residues. V shed 4 bases and J shed 0 bases, with 13 bases lying between them.

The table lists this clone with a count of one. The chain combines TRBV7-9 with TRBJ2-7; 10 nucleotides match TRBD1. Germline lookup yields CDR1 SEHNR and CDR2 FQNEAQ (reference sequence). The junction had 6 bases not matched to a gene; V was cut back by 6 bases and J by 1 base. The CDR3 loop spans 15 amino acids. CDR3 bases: TGTGCCAGCAGGACCGGACAGGGGGATTCCTACGAGCAGTACTTC. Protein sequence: CASRTGQGDSYEQYF.

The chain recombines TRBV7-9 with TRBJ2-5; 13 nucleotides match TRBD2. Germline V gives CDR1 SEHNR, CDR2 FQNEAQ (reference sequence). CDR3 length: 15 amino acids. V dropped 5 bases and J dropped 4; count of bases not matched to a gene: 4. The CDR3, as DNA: TGTGCCAGCAGCCGGACTAGCGGGAGCGCAGAGACCCAGTACTTC. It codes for CASSRTSGSAETQYF.

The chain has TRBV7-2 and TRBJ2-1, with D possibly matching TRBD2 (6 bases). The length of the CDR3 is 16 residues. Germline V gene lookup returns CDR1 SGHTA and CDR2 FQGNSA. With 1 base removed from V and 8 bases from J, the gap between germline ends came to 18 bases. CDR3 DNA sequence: TGTGCCAGCAGCTTAGTTATTAGCGGATCCTGGGATGAGCAGTTCTTC. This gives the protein CASSLVISGSWDEQFF.

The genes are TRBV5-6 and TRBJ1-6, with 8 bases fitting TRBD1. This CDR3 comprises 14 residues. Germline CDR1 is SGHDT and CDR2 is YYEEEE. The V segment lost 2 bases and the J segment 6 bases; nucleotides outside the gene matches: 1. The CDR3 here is CASSFDRGNSPLHF. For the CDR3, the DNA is TGTGCCAGCAGCTTCGACAGGGGTAATTCACCCCTCCACTTT.

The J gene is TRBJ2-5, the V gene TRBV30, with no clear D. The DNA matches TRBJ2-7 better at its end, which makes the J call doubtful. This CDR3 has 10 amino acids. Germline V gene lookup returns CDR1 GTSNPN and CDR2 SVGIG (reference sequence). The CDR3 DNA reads TGTGCCTGGAGTATAAGCGAGCAGTACTTC. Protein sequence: CAWSISEQYF.

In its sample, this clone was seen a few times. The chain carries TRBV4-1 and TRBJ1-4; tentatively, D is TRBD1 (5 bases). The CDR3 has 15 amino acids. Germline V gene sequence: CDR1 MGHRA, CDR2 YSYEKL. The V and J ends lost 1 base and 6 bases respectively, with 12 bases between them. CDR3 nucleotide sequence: TGCGCCAGCAGCCAAGGGCAGGGCTCGCATGAAAAACTGTTTTTT. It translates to CASSQGQGSHEKLFF.

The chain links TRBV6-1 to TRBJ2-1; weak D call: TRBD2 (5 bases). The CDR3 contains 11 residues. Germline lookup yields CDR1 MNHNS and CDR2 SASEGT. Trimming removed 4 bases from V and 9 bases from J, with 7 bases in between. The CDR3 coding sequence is TGTGCCAGCAGTGTACGGGGTGAGCAGTTCTTC. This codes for CASSVRGEQFF.

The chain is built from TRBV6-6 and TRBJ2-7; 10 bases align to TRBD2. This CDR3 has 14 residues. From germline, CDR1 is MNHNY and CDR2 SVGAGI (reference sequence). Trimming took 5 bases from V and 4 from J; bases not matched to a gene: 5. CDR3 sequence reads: CASSRTSGRYEQYF. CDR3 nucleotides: TGTGCCAGCAGTAGGACTAGCGGACGTTACGAGCAGTACTTC.

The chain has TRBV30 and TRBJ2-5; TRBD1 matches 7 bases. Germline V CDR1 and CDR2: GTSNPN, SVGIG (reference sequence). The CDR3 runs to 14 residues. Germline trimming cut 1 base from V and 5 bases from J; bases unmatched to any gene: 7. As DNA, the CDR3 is TGTGCCTGGAGTGCAGGGGGTGGAGGCGAGACCCAGTACTTC. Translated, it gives CAWSAGGGGETQYF.

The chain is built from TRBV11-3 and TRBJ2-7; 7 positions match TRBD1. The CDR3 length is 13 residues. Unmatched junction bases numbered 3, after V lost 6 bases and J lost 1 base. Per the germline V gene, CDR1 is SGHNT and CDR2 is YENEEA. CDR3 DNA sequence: TGTGCCAGCAGTAGACAGGGATCCTACGAGCAGTACTTC. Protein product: CASSRQGSYEQYF.